Below are 30 T cell receptor beta chains sequenced from a single sample in a study of Ad26.COV2.S vaccination and SARS-CoV-2 variants. As to treatment: 15 to 20 received Ad26.COV2.S at low or high dose, single or two shots; 5 received placebo; per-sample allocation not given. Samples analyzed were those drawn on day 63 after the first vaccine or placebo injection. Some clones are missing from TCRdb's copy, which holds only in-frame ones; the method was immunoSEQ multiplex PCR. The sample consists of under 500,000 clones, about nine tenths of them appearing once. Sequenced here: peripheral blood, sampled in a trial of Ad26.COV2.S vaccine versus placebo. All receptors derive from a person aged 18-60 years who received the Ad26.COV2.S COVID-19 vaccine or a placebo.

The V and J genes are TRBV19 and TRBJ1-1; TRBD1 might be the D (5 bases). V dropped 4 bases and J dropped 1 base, with 10 bases sitting between them. Looked up from germline, CDR1 is LNHDA and CDR2 is SQIVND (reference sequence). This CDR3 contains 14 residues. The chain's CDR3 is CASSSSGANTEAFF. DNA for the CDR3: TGTGCCAGTAGTAGTTCCGGGGCGAACACTGAAGCTTTCTTT.

This clone has just one count. The rearrangement links TRBV7-9 to TRBJ1-4; D gene unclear. This CDR3 is 15 amino acids long. CDR1 is SEHNR and CDR2 is FQNEAQ in the germline V gene (reference sequence). The V gene lost 5 bases and the J gene lost 5 bases, with 15 bases spanning the gap. The DNA for the CDR3 is TGTGCCAGCAGCGGCGCACCAGTACCGAATGAAAAACTGTTTTTT. Translated: CASSGAPVPNEKLFF.

The chain joins TRBV15 to TRBJ1-1, with D possibly matching TRBD1 (5 bases). The ends were cut back, 5 bases at V and 0 bases at J, with 10 bases in the middle. This CDR3 is built from 14 residues. The germline gives CDR1 LNHNV, CDR2 YYDKDF (reference sequence). The CDR3 reads CATSGGRLNTEAFF. The CDR3 DNA reads TGTGCCACCAGCGGGGGACGGCTGAACACTGAAGCTTTCTTT.

The chain links TRBV7-2 to TRBJ2-3; 13 bases are a match to TRBD2. The germline V gene encodes CDR1 SGHTA and CDR2 FQGNSA. J was trimmed by 11 bases and V by 4 bases; bases with no gene match: 12. CDR3 length: 16 residues. CDR3: CASSSGLAGTLGRQYF. The CDR3 nucleotides read TGTGCCAGCAGCTCGGGACTAGCGGGGACGCTTGGGAGGCAGTATTTT. Complete variable domain (other parts from reference TRBV7-2 and TRBJ2-3): GAGVSQSPSNKVTEKGKDVELRCDPISGHTALYWYRQSLGQGLEFLIYFQGNSAPDKSGLPSDRFSAERTGGSVSTLTIQRTQQEDSAVYLCASSSGLAGTLGRQYFGPGTRLTVL.

The chain couples TRBV10-2 to TRBJ1-4; D gene uncertain. V lost 3 bases to trimming and J lost 5 bases, with 7 bases between them. CDR3 length: 13 residues. Germline CDR1 reads WSHSY; CDR2 reads SAAADI. CDR3 residues: CASSDWENEKLFF. In DNA form, the CDR3 reads TGCGCCAGCAGTGATTGGGAGAATGAAAAACTGTTTTTT.

The J gene is TRBJ2-5, the V gene TRBV11-3; D is unclear. Trimming shortened V by 3 bases and J by 4 bases, and 6 bases separated the two germline ends. Germline CDR1 SGHNT, CDR2 YENEEA. The CDR3 extends over 12 amino acids. The CDR3 here is CASSLVGETQYF. The CDR3 bases are TGTGCCAGCAGCTTGGTGGGAGAGACCCAGTACTTC.

The chain has TRBV9 and TRBJ1-2, with 12 bases identical to TRBD1. CDR3 length: 15 amino acids. V dropped 3 bases and J dropped 4; count of bases not matched to a gene: 4. Germline V lookup: CDR1 SGDLS, CDR2 YYNGEE. The chain's CDR3 is CASSGDRGLGYGYTF. CDR3 DNA: TGTGCCAGCAGCGGGGACAGGGGGCTTGGCTATGGCTACACCTTC. Full variable domain (missing parts from reference TRBV9 and TRBJ1-2): DSGVTQTPKHLITATGQRVTLRCSPRSGDLSVYWYQQSLDQGLQFLIQYYNGEERAKGNILERFSAQQFPDLHSELNLSSLELGDSALYFCASSGDRGLGYGYTFGSGTRLTVV.

V usage is TRBV20-1 and J usage is TRBJ1-1, with D tentatively TRBD1 (6 bases). This CDR3 is 15 amino acids long. The germline V gene encodes CDR1 DFQATT and CDR2 SNEGSKA (reference sequence). V was clipped by 3 bases and J by 4 bases, with 18 bases between them. The CDR3 protein is CSASLQGSGGTEAFF. In nucleotides, the CDR3 is TGCAGTGCTAGTCTCCAGGGGAGTGGGGGCACTGAAGCTTTCTTT.

The chain couples TRBV7-6 to TRBJ2-3; possibly TRBD2 for D (6 bases). Germline V gene data show CDR1 as SGHVS and CDR2 as FNYEAQ. The CDR3 length is 17 residues. V lost 5 bases and J 1 base, leaving 19 bases between the germline ends. The CDR3 spells CASSPEGGVWGTDTQYF. CDR3 coding DNA: TGTGCCAGCAGCCCCGAAGGAGGGGTTTGGGGCACAGATACGCAGTATTTT.

The rearrangement joins TRBV2 to TRBJ2-1; 12 nucleotides agree with TRBD2. The CDR3 is 15 amino acids. V lost 8 bases and J lost 5; bases outside the gene matches: 7. The germline V gene has CDR1 SNHLY and CDR2 FYNNEI. The CDR3 loop is CASGHRTSGNNEQFF. DNA for the CDR3: TGTGCCAGCGGGCATAGGACTAGCGGGAACAATGAGCAGTTCTTC.

This chain uses TRBV11-2 with TRBJ1-2; no clear D gene. The CDR3 is 16 amino acids. Germline assignment: CDR1 SGHAT and CDR2 FQNNGV. Trimming shortened V by 0 bases and J by 8 bases, and 19 bases separated the two germline ends. The CDR3 nucleotides are TGTGCCAGCAGCTTAGATGGTGTAGAGGGAAGTCGAGGCTACACCTTC. Its translation: CASSLDGVEGSRGYTF.

This rearrangement joins TRBV28 to TRBJ2-7; perhaps TRBD1 as D (6 bases). The V gene's germline CDR1 is MDHEN and CDR2 SYDVKM. V gave up 7 bases and J gave up 3 bases, with 13 bases separating them. The CDR3 spans 13 residues. The CDR3 spells CASIPDSHYEQYF. The CDR3 DNA reads as TGTGCCAGCATCCCGGACAGTCACTACGAGCAGTACTTC.

This clone was counted a single time. This chain joins TRBV5-4 and TRBJ1-2; D gene uncertain. This CDR3 spans 14 amino acids. Germline V gene lookup returns CDR1 SGHNT and CDR2 YYREEE (reference sequence). V lost 0 bases, J lost 4 bases, and 10 bases lay in between. CDR3 bases: TGTGCCAGCAGCTTGGTCGGTACAGCCTATGGCTACACCTTC. Encoded protein: CASSLVGTAYGYTF.

The chain couples TRBV5-1 to TRBJ2-5, with D perhaps matching TRBD2 (6 bases). The germline gives CDR1 SGHRS, CDR2 YFSETQ. The CDR3 is 14 amino acids. V was clipped by 4 bases and J by 5 bases, with 15 bases between them. CDR3 in amino acids: CASSRDGGRETQYF. The CDR3 bases are TGCGCCAGCAGCCGGGACGGGGGTCGGGAGACCCAGTACTTC.

The rearrangement joins TRBV5-1 to TRBJ2-5; TRBD1 aligns across 8 bases. Germline assignment: CDR1 SGHRS and CDR2 YFSETQ. V lost 2 bases to trimming and J lost 0 bases; unmatched junction nucleotides: 6. There are 16 residues in the CDR3. CDR3 sequence (DNA): TGCGCCAGCAGCTTCCTATGGACAGGGAACCAAGAGACCCAGTACTTC. It translates to CASSFLWTGNQETQYF.

This sequence joins TRBV30 and TRBJ2-2; 7 nucleotides line up with TRBD1. This CDR3 region has 14 residues. Germline CDR1 GTSNPN, CDR2 SVGIG (reference sequence). V lost 2 bases and J lost 4; bases outside the gene matches: 4. CDR3 protein: CAWSLGQFTGELFF. The CDR3 DNA sequence: TGTGCCTGGAGTTTGGGACAGTTCACCGGGGAGCTGTTTTTT.

The V and J genes are TRBV6-6 and TRBJ1-1; D is undetermined. Between the trimmed V and J ends, which lost 6 bases and 1 base, there was a span of 12 bases. Looked up from germline, CDR1 is MNHNY and CDR2 is SVGAGI (reference sequence). The length of the CDR3 is 14 residues. The CDR3 spells CASSLTEPNTEAFF. The CDR3 DNA follows: TGTGCCAGCAGCTTAACAGAACCGAACACTGAAGCTTTCTTT.

The chain is built from TRBV19 and TRBJ2-5; 7 nucleotides line up with TRBD1. CDR1 and CDR2 from the germline V gene are LNHDA and SQIVND (reference sequence). This CDR3 region has 15 residues. Trimming removed 3 bases from V and 5 bases from J; junction bases left unmatched: 9. CDR3 in amino acids: CASSMGRGLLETQYF. CDR3 nucleotide sequence: TGTGCCAGTAGTATGGGTAGGGGGCTTCTGGAGACCCAGTACTTC. Supplemented by reference TRBV19 and TRBJ2-5, the full variable domain reads DGGITQSPKYLFRKEGQNVTLSCEQNLNHDAMYWYRQDPGQGLRLIYYSQIVNDFQKGDIAEGYSVSREKKESFPLTVTSAQKNPTAFYLCASSMGRGLLETQYFGPGTRLLVL.

This clone was seen once. V usage is TRBV9 and J usage is TRBJ2-2, with 14 bases identical to TRBD2. The CDR3 totals 17 residues. After removal of 3 bases from V and 3 bases from J, the junction contained 4 bases not matched to a gene. Germline V gene lookup returns CDR1 SGDLS and CDR2 YYNGEE. The CDR3 nucleotides are TGTGCCAGCAGCGCCTCGACTAGCGGGGGGGACACCGGGGAGCTGTTTTTT. Its protein is CASSASTSGGDTGELFF.

The chain is built from TRBV12-3 or TRBV12-4 and TRBJ2-1; 9 nucleotides match TRBD2. The V segment lost 5 bases and the J segment 13 bases; nucleotides outside the gene matches: 6. This CDR3 has 12 residues. The chain's CDR3 is CASSPGTSRQFF. The CDR3 nucleotides are TGTGCCAGCAGTCCCGGGACTAGCCGACAGTTCTTC.

The rearrangement links TRBV30 to TRBJ1-4; D may be TRBD1 (6 bases). This CDR3 has 14 amino acids. V was clipped by 4 bases and J by 3 bases, with 12 bases between them. Germline V CDR1 and CDR2: GTSNPN, SVGIG (reference sequence). CDR3: CAWTRGQSNEKLFF. CDR3 coding DNA: TGTGCCTGGACAAGAGGACAGTCTAATGAAAAACTGTTTTTT.

The V call is TRBV11-2, the J call TRBJ1-2; D remains ambiguous. Germline V gene lookup returns CDR1 SGHAT and CDR2 FQNNGV. The ends were cut back, 5 bases at V and 1 base at J, with 17 bases in the middle. This CDR3 comprises 16 residues. This CDR3 reads CASSPVPGSLNYGYTF. Written as DNA, the CDR3 is TGTGCCAGCAGCCCCGTCCCGGGGAGCCTTAACTATGGCTACACCTTC.

This clone was observed once. V usage is TRBV6-2 or TRBV6-3 and J usage is TRBJ2-1; D not resolved. Germline V lookup: CDR1 MNHEY, CDR2 SVGEGT. CDR3 length equals 16 residues. The V gene lost 2 bases and the J gene lost 9 bases, with 20 bases spanning the gap. CDR3 in DNA: TGTGCCAGCAGTTACACCGGTCGACCTGTTGGTAGTGAGCAGTTCTTC. As protein: CASSYTGRPVGSEQFF.

Notes on this clone: One end of the junction fails to match germline, which may point to a read error. The rearrangement joins TRBV19 to TRBJ1-1; D perhaps matches TRBD1 (5 bases). CDR1 and CDR2 (germline): LNHDA, SQIVND (reference sequence). This CDR3 has 14 residues. CDR3 in amino acids: CASSIVGPNPEAFF. In DNA, the CDR3 is TGTGCCAGTAGTATAGTGGGGCCGAACCCTGAAGCTTTCTTT.

This chain uses TRBV6-5 with TRBJ1-1; D is uncertain. The germline V gene has CDR1 MNHEY and CDR2 SVGAGI. The V gene lost 8 bases and the J gene lost 0 bases, with 7 bases spanning the gap. The CDR3 loop spans 12 amino acids. CDR3 region: CASEGMNTEAFF. In DNA form, the CDR3 reads TGTGCCAGCGAAGGCATGAACACTGAAGCTTTCTTT.

The chain employs TRBV28 and TRBJ2-3; D is tentatively TRBD1 or TRBD2 (5 bases each). Germline lookup yields CDR1 MDHEN and CDR2 SYDVKM. The V end was cut by 3 bases, the J end by 6 bases, with 10 bases between. The CDR3 runs to 13 residues. CDR3 sequence (DNA): TGTGCCAGCAGTTTCGGGGCAGTGGATACGCAGTATTTT. This encodes CASSFGAVDTQYF.

The rearrangement links TRBV11-2 to TRBJ2-7, with D possibly TRBD1 on 6 matching bases. The CDR3 is 14 residues long. CDR1 and CDR2 from the germline V gene are SGHAT and FQNNGV. The V end lost 6 bases, the J end lost 3 bases, and 15 bases lay between the germline ends. CDR3 in amino acids: CASRLYGQHYEQYF. CDR3 coding DNA: TGTGCCAGCAGACTATACGGACAGCACTACGAGCAGTACTTC.

V usage is TRBV4-1 and J usage is TRBJ2-5, with D possibly being TRBD1 (6 bases). V shed 2 bases and J shed 6 bases, with 16 bases lying between them. CDR1 is MGHRA and CDR2 is YSYEKL in the germline V gene. The CDR3 contains 15 residues. CDR3 nucleotides: TGCGCCAGCAGCCAAAACCAGGGGCGGCAAAAGACCCAGTACTTC. Encoded protein: CASSQNQGRQKTQYF.

V gene TRBV6-6 combines with J gene TRBJ1-5, with D uncertain. The CDR3 totals 12 residues. With 8 bases removed from V and 0 bases from J, the gap between germline ends came to 5 bases. Germline assignment: CDR1 MNHNY and CDR2 SVGAGI (reference sequence). Here the CDR3 reads CASAHSNQPQHF. CDR3 sequence (DNA): TGTGCCAGCGCCCATAGCAATCAGCCCCAGCATTTT.

V is TRBV28 and J is TRBJ2-4; 8 bases are a match to TRBD2. The J segment lost 1 base and the V segment lost 6 bases, leaving 2 bases of the junction unmatched. The CDR3 spans 14 residues. In germline, CDR1 is MDHEN, CDR2 SYDVKM. The CDR3 loop reads CASSGGEAKNIQYF. CDR3 sequence (DNA): TGTGCCAGCAGCGGGGGGGAGGCCAAAAACATTCAGTACTTC.